The sequence of this T cell receptor beta chain was determined in a study of lymphopenia after photon versus proton radiotherapy (dated by TCRdb to the late 2010s). With regard to the full study: The immunological effects of photon versus proton radiation therapy were compared in patients with gastrointestinal tumors who developed high-grade lymphopenia. The cohort comprised 20 or so patients with gastrointestinal tumors who received either photon or proton therapy and then developed lymphopenia. The study was designed to characterize how the impact on the immune system differs between the two radiation modalities.

Libraries were built with the immunoSEQ multiplex PCR assay. Alongside multiparametric flow cytometry, deep sequencing of rearranged TCR beta loci was used to profile the T cell repertoires. TCRdb took this table from immuneACCESS and kept in-frame rearrangements with V and J called. Such tables lack part of the clones; where checked against another copy, unresolved V genes explain under half of the gap, and the rest is unexplained. In this sample the table shows approximately 160,000 clones, approximately 90% of which occur a single time. About 4.7% of the sample lies in the top ten. What the study reported, not specific to this receptor: After the lymphocyte count nadir, repertoires from photon-treated patients showed oligoclonal expansion, particularly of CD8+ Temra cells, and this expansion drove the decline in diversity. Among patients across the cohort who died, overall survival time showed an inverse correlation with a larger post-nadir drop in TCR diversity. During treatment, patients who received proton therapy stayed relatively stable, whereas patients who received photon therapy lost naive T cells and TCR diversity and gained effector/memory populations. The survival association was assessed only in patients who died, and better survival with proton therapy was presented by the authors as a possibility rather than a demonstrated result.

V is pared back by 0 bases and J by 1 base, with 10 bases lying between the germline termini. The germline V gene sets CDR1 to MNHNS and CDR2 to SASEGT. The CDR3 runs 15 residues from the cysteine to the phenylalanine. Only the CDR3 part of the read is kept: 45 bases, read in frame from the first base. On this clone itself: The antigen it recognizes is unknown. No much larger clone exists at a distance of one base, and base qualities are not known.

The V gene is TRBV6-1 and the J gene is TRBJ2-7, with a weak D call of TRBD2 (6 bases match). The specimen comprised peripheral blood, sampled from a patient treated with photon-based radiotherapy. This clonotype was sampled from a man in his fifties with gastric cancer. The DNA reads TGTGCCAGCAGTGAAGCGGGGACTTCTTCCTACGAGCAGTACTTC. It translates to CASSEAGTSSYEQYF.